The 29 T cell receptor beta chains presented below share a single source sample, sequenced in a study of regulatory T cells in long-lasting Graves disease. The time point is: persistent/refractory GD, antithyroid drugs over 5 years with positive TRAb. After RNA was extracted from PBMCs, the TCR library was made from it. HTBI primers from iRepertoire and Arm-PCR of CDR3 regions yielded the TCR beta libraries. TCRdb passed the multiplex PCR reads through MiXCR, listing each CDR3 protein once. The table lists about 470,000 distinct CDR3 sequences, less than 25% of them singletons. Specimen: peripheral blood mononuclear cells (PBMCs), collected when the disease was refractory, from a patient treated with antithyroid drugs. The receptors come from a female donor with Graves disease.

Turning to this clonotype: A much larger clone differs from this one at a single base, so this may be a read error. The chain couples TRBV2 to TRBJ2-2; perhaps TRBD2 as D (5 bases). The CDR3 is 12 residues long. CDR1 is SNHLY and CDR2 is FYNNEI in the germline V gene. The CDR3 DNA sequence: TGTGCCAGCAGTCCTACCGTCGGGGAGCTGGTTTTT. Encoded protein: CASSPTVGELVF. Full variable domain (rest looked up from reference TRBV2 and TRBJ2-2): EPEVTQTPSHQVTQMGQEVILRCVPISNHLYFYWYRQILGQKVEFLVSFYNNEISEKSEIFDDQFSVERPDGSNFTLKIRSTKLEDSAMYFCASSPTVGELVFGEGSRLTVL.

This clonotype occurred many times. Germline and junction disagree at one end, which may indicate a read error. This chain links TRBV2 with TRBJ2-7, with no clear D. CDR1 and CDR2 from the germline V gene are SNHLY and FYNNEI. CDR3 size: 15 residues. CDR3 region: CANSEALLGRNEQYF. The CDR3 DNA sequence: TGTGCCAACAGTGAAGCGCTTCTCGGCCGTAACGAGCAGTACTTC.

This clonotype occurred many times. The chain recombines TRBV10-3 with TRBJ1-1; D remains unclear. The germline V gene has CDR1 ENHRY and CDR2 SYGVKD. This CDR3 has 16 amino acids. The germline V and J ends were trimmed by 4 bases and 1 base, with 16 bases remaining between them. This chain's CDR3 is CAISGLGKRENTEAFF. As DNA, the CDR3 is TGTGCCATCAGTGGGTTAGGAAAGAGGGAGAACACTGAAGCTTTCTTT.

This chain connects TRBV7-2 to TRBJ2-2, with D perhaps TRBD2 (6 bases). The V end lost 5 bases, the J end lost 5 bases, and 15 bases lay between the germline ends. Germline V gene lookup returns CDR1 SGHTA and CDR2 FQGNSA. CDR3 length: 15 residues. For the CDR3, the DNA is TGTGCCAGCAGCCCCCGGGACTTCTTAACCGGGGAGCTGTTTTTT. It yields the protein CASSPRDFLTGELFF.

This clonotype has only one observation. The V and J genes are TRBV20-1 and TRBJ2-3, with a possible D match to TRBD1 (5 bases). V was cut by 1 base and J by 5 bases, with 10 bases left in between. The CDR3 is 13 amino acids. The germline V gene has CDR1 DFQATT and CDR2 SNEGSKA (reference sequence). As DNA, the CDR3 is TGCAGTGCTAGAGCCAGGGAAATAGATACGCAGTATTTT. Translated: CSARAREIDTQYF.

This clonotype appeared many times. The chain uses TRBV2 and TRBJ2-1; D is unclear. CDR1 is SNHLY and CDR2 is FYNNEI in the germline V gene. The CDR3 extends over 12 amino acids. V lost 8 bases, J lost 5 bases, and 10 bases lay in between. The CDR3 here is CASSLGHNEQFF. DNA for the CDR3: TGTGCCAGCTCCCTGGGCCACAATGAGCAGTTCTTC.

As for this clonotype: This may stem from a read error, because a much larger clone lies one nucleotide away. J is TRBJ2-5 and V is TRBV7-9, with TRBD2 identical over 7 bases. The germline gives CDR1 SEHNR, CDR2 FQNEAQ (reference sequence). J was trimmed by 1 base and V by 4 bases; bases with no gene match: 3. The CDR3 length is 14 residues. In nucleotides, the CDR3 is TGTGCCAGCAGCTCCGGGGGGTGCCAAGAGACCCAGTACTTC. Protein: CASSSGGCQETQYF. Supplemented by reference TRBV7-9 and TRBJ2-5, the full variable domain reads DTGVSQNPRHKITKRGQNVTFRCDPISEHNRLYWYRQTLGQGPEFLTYFQNEAQLEKSRLLSDRFSAERPKGSFSTLEIQRTEQGDSAMYLCASSSGGCQETQYFGPGTRLLVL.

This clonotype has just a few counts. The chain links TRBV9 to TRBJ2-2; D call uncertain. Trimming stripped 2 bases from V and 4 bases from J, with 9 bases between. The CDR3 length is 14 residues. From germline, CDR1 is SGDLS and CDR2 YYNGEE. The CDR3 spells CASSVDPGTGELFF. The CDR3 DNA follows: TGTGCCAGCAGCGTGGACCCCGGCACCGGGGAGCTGTTTTTT. Variable domain in full (rest from reference TRBV9 and TRBJ2-2): DSGVTQTPKHLITATGQRVTLRCSPRSGDLSVYWYQQSLDQGLQFLIQYYNGEERAKGNILERFSAQQFPDLHSELNLSSLELGDSALYFCASSVDPGTGELFFGEGSRLTVL.

Comments on this clonotype: Possible read error: a much larger clone is one base away. This likely comes from a read error, as the CDR3 has no conserved phenylalanine or tryptophan at its end. The V call is TRBV28, the J call TRBJ1-2, with TRBD1 as a possible D gene (6 bases). Germline CDR1 reads MDHEN; CDR2 reads SYDVKM. V lost 3 bases and J 4 bases, leaving 12 bases between the germline ends. This CDR3 is 14 amino acids long. CDR3 sequence (DNA): TGTGCCAGCAGTTTCTTACTAGGGGGCTATGGCTACACCTCC. Translating it yields CASSFLLGGYGYTS.

The chain joins TRBV9 to TRBJ2-7; the match to TRBD2 covers 8 bases. Germline values: CDR1 SGDLS, CDR2 YYNGEE. Trimming removed 0 bases from V and 3 bases from J; junction bases left unmatched: 5. CDR3 size: 15 residues. CDR3 coding DNA: TGTGCCAGCAGCGTAGGGGCTAGCGGGTTCTACGAGCAGTACTTC. Translating gives CASSVGASGFYEQYF.

This clonotype was recorded once. This chain uses TRBV5-5 with TRBJ1-2, with D maybe TRBD1 (5 bases). Per germline, CDR1 SGHKS and CDR2 YYEKEE (reference sequence). Trimming removed 3 bases at V and 8 bases at J, with 17 bases between. This CDR3 has 14 amino acids. The chain's CDR3 is CASSYGGKVDGYTF. CDR3 in DNA: TGTGCCAGCAGCTATGGGGGAAAGGTGGACGGCTACACCTTC.

This clonotype was counted ten times or more. This chain joins TRBV2 and TRBJ1-2, with D unclear. The CDR3 spans 15 residues. Per the germline V gene, CDR1 is SNHLY and CDR2 is FYNNEI. V was clipped by 2 bases and J by 2 bases, with 12 bases between them. The DNA of the CDR3 is TGTGCCAGCAGTGAAAAAGCTACAGAAAACTATGGCTACACCTTC. The encoded protein is CASSEKATENYGYTF.

This clonotype was seen ten or more times. The chain joins TRBV30 to TRBJ1-5; unclear D gene. The V end was cut by 3 bases, the J end by 7 bases, with 13 bases between. Germline V lookup: CDR1 GTSNPN, CDR2 SVGIG (reference sequence). The CDR3 has 13 amino acids. The CDR3 here is CAWSRGVEQPQHF. The CDR3 region has the DNA TGTGCCTGGAGCCGGGGTGTCGAACAGCCCCAGCATTTT.

This clonotype was counted ten times or more. The chain has TRBV6-9 and TRBJ2-2; D not resolved. Germline V lookup: CDR1 MNHGY, CDR2 SVAAGI. The CDR3 totals 11 residues. Trimming took off 3 bases at V and 8 bases at J, with 4 bases between the two ends. The CDR3 sequence: CASSYAGELFF. The CDR3 region has the DNA TGTGCCAGCAGTTACGCTGGGGAGCTGTTTTTT.

Many counts were recorded for this clonotype. The chain recombines TRBV20-1 with TRBJ1-6, with 8 bases matching TRBD1. Trimming removed 2 bases from V and 7 bases from J; junction bases left unmatched: 4. Germline V gene data show CDR1 as DFQATT and CDR2 as SNEGSKA (reference sequence). The CDR3 has 14 residues. CDR3 in amino acids: CSARPRGLNSPLHF. Written as DNA, the CDR3 is TGCAGTGCTAGACCCAGGGGGCTAAATTCACCCCTCCACTTT.

The chain links TRBV30 to TRBJ2-7; possible D gene TRBD1, 6 bases. The CDR3 loop spans 11 amino acids. Trimming shortened V by 2 bases and J by 6 bases, and 8 bases separated the two germline ends. Germline V gene lookup returns CDR1 GTSNPN and CDR2 SVGIG (reference sequence). The chain's CDR3 is CAWSQGGEQYF. As DNA, the CDR3 is TGTGCCTGGAGTCAAGGGGGCGAGCAGTACTTC. The full variable domain, with the rest looked up from reference TRBV30 and TRBJ2-7, is SQTIHQWPATLVQPVGSPLSLECTVEGTSNPNLYWYRQAAGRGLQLLFYSVGIGQISSEVPQNLSASRPQDRQFILSSKKLLLSDSGFYLCAWSQGGEQYFGPGTRLTVT.

In this sample, this clonotype turned up a few times. J is TRBJ2-7 and V is TRBV7-9, with 10 positions matching TRBD2. The V segment lost 4 bases and the J segment 4 bases; nucleotides outside the gene matches: 4. The CDR3 contains 14 residues. Per germline, CDR1 SEHNR and CDR2 FQNEAQ (reference sequence). The CDR3 spells CASSSGTSEYEQYF. DNA of the CDR3: TGTGCCAGCAGCTCCGGGACTAGCGAGTACGAGCAGTACTTC. Drawing the rest from reference TRBV7-9 and TRBJ2-7, the complete variable domain is DTGVSQNPRHKITKRGQNVTFRCDPISEHNRLYWYRQTLGQGPEFLTYFQNEAQLEKSRLLSDRFSAERPKGSFSTLEIQRTEQGDSAMYLCASSSGTSEYEQYFGPGTRLTVT.

This clonotype has a count of ten or more. This sequence joins TRBV28 and TRBJ1-2; D unresolved. Germline V lookup: CDR1 MDHEN, CDR2 SYDVKM. Trimming left V 6 bases short and J 8 bases short, with 13 bases between. The CDR3 has 12 amino acids. DNA of the CDR3: TGTGCCAGCAGCTACGCGGAAAGCGGCTACACCTTC. It translates to CASSYAESGYTF.

This clonotype was seen many times. The V call is TRBV12-3 or TRBV12-4, the J call TRBJ1-5; no clear D. The ends were cut back, 1 base at V and 9 bases at J, with 7 bases in the middle. This CDR3 contains 12 residues. The CDR3 region has the DNA TGTGCCAGCAGTTTAGGTCTCGGGCCCCAGCATTTT. Encoded protein: CASSLGLGPQHF.

This clonotype was counted between two and nine times. CDR3 sequence reads: CASSVTGNRGEKLFF. Here the CDR3 DNA reads TGTGCCAGCAGCGTGACGGGGAATCGGGGAGAAAAACTGTTTTTT. The rearrangement joins TRBV7-8 to TRBJ1-4; no clear D gene. CDR1 is SGHVS, CDR2 FQNEAQ, per germline. This CDR3 is 15 amino acids long. Between the trimmed V and J ends, which lost 5 bases and 8 bases, there was a span of 18 bases.

This clonotype was observed many times. The rearrangement uses TRBV20-1 and TRBJ2-5; 7 nucleotides line up with TRBD1. Germline values: CDR1 DFQATT, CDR2 SNEGSKA (reference sequence). The V gene end was trimmed by 2 bases and the J gene end by 1 base; junction bases not matched to a gene: 1. The CDR3 extends over 13 amino acids. The CDR3 nucleotides read TGCAGTGCTAGAAGGGACAGCCAAGAGACCCAGTACTTC. Protein product: CSARRDSQETQYF.

This clonotype was seen ten or more times. The rearrangement uses TRBV6-1 and TRBJ2-5, with D tentatively TRBD2 (5 bases). Trimming took off 10 bases at V and 5 bases at J, with 26 bases between the two ends. This CDR3 contains 16 residues. The germline V gene has CDR1 MNHNS and CDR2 SASEGT. The CDR3 loop reads CATRRSAPDSYETQYF. DNA for the CDR3: TGTGCCACCCGGAGGTCAGCCCCCGATTCTTACGAGACCCAGTACTTC.

The genes are TRBV24-1 and TRBJ1-1; unclear D gene. V lost 8 bases and J 4 bases, leaving 13 bases between the germline ends. This CDR3 spans 13 amino acids. Germline V CDR1 and CDR2: KGHDR, SFDVKD. CDR3 protein: CATTKNRSTEAFF. CDR3 sequence (DNA): TGTGCCACCACCAAGAACAGAAGCACTGAAGCTTTCTTT.

The chain has TRBV6-4 and TRBJ2-5; 7 bases line up with TRBD1. This CDR3 spans 16 amino acids. Trimming at V came to 5 bases and at J to 4 bases, leaving 13 bases not matched to a gene. The germline gives CDR1 MRHNA, CDR2 SNTAGT. The CDR3 loop reads CASSSGTAVLGETQYF. The CDR3 bases are TGTGCCAGCAGTTCCGGGACAGCGGTACTAGGAGAGACCCAGTACTTC.

The gene calls are TRBV7-2 and TRBJ1-6; tentative D call: TRBD1 (6 bases). The CDR3 has 16 amino acids. V was clipped by 5 bases and J by 6 bases, with 17 bases between them. The germline gives CDR1 SGHTA, CDR2 FQGNSA. CDR3 loop: CASSRGRQGPNSPLHF. CDR3 DNA sequence: TGTGCCAGCAGCCGTGGAAGGCAGGGGCCTAATTCACCCCTCCACTTT.

At least ten counts were recorded for this clonotype. The gene calls are TRBV18 and TRBJ2-4; 7 bases are shared with TRBD2. The CDR3 totals 15 residues. CDR1 is KGHSH, CDR2 LQKENI, per germline. Losses at the gene ends were 2 bases for V and 3 bases for J; bases not matched to a gene: 4. This CDR3 reads CASSPSGGVKNIQYF. The CDR3 bases are TGTGCCAGCTCACCATCGGGGGGAGTCAAAAACATTCAGTACTTC. The full variable domain, in which reference TRBV18 and TRBJ2-4 provide the parts outside the CDR3, is NAGVMQNPRHLVRRRGQEARLRCSPMKGHSHVYWYRQLPEEGLKFMVYLQKENIIDESGMPKERFSAEFPKEGPSILRIQQVVRGDSAAYFCASSPSGGVKNIQYFGAGTRLSVL.

This clonotype was detected ten times or more. J is TRBJ2-7 and V is TRBV29-1; the D gene could be TRBD1 or TRBD2 (5 bases each). The germline V gene has CDR1 SQVTM and CDR2 ANQGSEA. The V and J ends lost 6 bases and 5 bases respectively, with 14 bases between them. The CDR3 is made up of 12 amino acids. This CDR3 reads CSVGTVYDEQYF. The CDR3 DNA reads as TGCAGCGTCGGGACCGTGTACGACGAGCAGTACTTC.

This clonotype came up a few times. The chain carries TRBV14 and TRBJ2-7; the D is unclear. The germline CDR1 and CDR2 sequences are SGHDN and FVKESK. The CDR3 has 14 amino acids. The V end was cut by 1 base, the J end by 2 bases, with 9 bases between. The CDR3 is CASSQGIGAYEQYF. The CDR3 nucleotides read TGTGCCAGCAGCCAAGGAATAGGAGCCTACGAGCAGTACTTC.

In this sample, this clonotype turned up many times. The chain employs TRBV7-2 and TRBJ1-2, with D hard to call. This CDR3 is built from 14 residues. Germline lookup yields CDR1 SGHTA and CDR2 FQGNSA. Deletions cut 2 bases from V and 4 bases from J, with 11 bases between. This CDR3 is CASSLFPGGYGYTF. The CDR3 DNA follows: TGTGCCAGCAGCTTATTCCCGGGAGGCTATGGCTACACCTTC. The full variable domain, in which reference TRBV7-2 and TRBJ1-2 provide the parts outside the CDR3, is GAGVSQSPSNKVTEKGKDVELRCDPISGHTALYWYRQSLGQGLEFLIYFQGNSAPDKSGLPSDRFSAERTGGSVSTLTIQRTQQEDSAVYLCASSLFPGGYGYTFGSGTRLTVV.